This T cell receptor beta chain comes out of a study of graft-versus-host responses after intestinal transplantation. Background on the study: Each recipient received anti-thymocyte globulin induction, then tacrolimus and steroids for approximately three years.

TCRdb keeps only in-frame clones here, not all; method: immunoSEQ multiplex PCR. The table shows approximately 70,000 clones, with 89% occurring only once. As for this clone: What it binds is unknown.

The V and J ends lost 10 bases and 5 bases, in that order; junction bases with no gene match: 3. Germline V gene sequence: CDR1 SNHLY, CDR2 FYNNEI. CDR3 length: 11 amino acids. The material was unstimulated CD8+ T cells sorted from spleen or lymph node cells, obtained before intestinal transplant. This clonotype originated in a human donor who received an intestinal transplant. V gene TRBV2 combines with J gene TRBJ2-7, with 9 bases lining up with TRBD1. The DNA for the CDR3 is TGTGCCATCGGGACAGGGAACGAGCAGTACTTC. Translation gives CAIGTGNEQYF. Variable domain in full (rest from reference TRBV2 and TRBJ2-7): EPEVTQTPSHQVTQMGQEVILRCVPISNHLYFYWYRQILGQKVEFLVSFYNNEISEKSEIFDDQFSVERPDGSNFTLKIRSTKLEDSAMYFCAIGTGNEQYFGPGTRLTVT.